These 21 T cell receptor beta chains originate from one sample sequenced in a study of T-cell reconstitution after alpha-beta-depleted transplantation in children. Using unique molecular identifiers, the investigators prepared the TCRbeta library. MiXCR, run by TCRdb on the PCR reads, gives a single entry per CDR3 protein. The sample comprises about 500,000 distinct CDR3 sequences, 10% to 12% of which are singletons, and 14% rests with the top ten. The sample here was PBMCs, mostly from graft donor cells, taken 180 days after TCRalphabeta/CD19-depleted stem cell transplant. The source of these receptors is a female patient younger than 10 who had a stem cell transplant for aplastic anemia, so the T cells may come from the graft donor.

The J gene is TRBJ1-2, the V gene TRBV11-2; 7 bases match TRBD1. Germline values: CDR1 SGHAT, CDR2 FQNNGV. Trimming at V came to 4 bases and at J to 6 bases, leaving 23 bases not matched to a gene. The CDR3 runs to 19 residues. The CDR3 region has the DNA TGTGCCAGCAGCTCCGCGACGACAGGGAGGGTGTGGTTAGGACATGGCTACACCTTC. It encodes CASSSATTGRVWLGHGYTF.

The rearrangement links TRBV7-2 to TRBJ2-5, with unresolved D. Germline V gene data show CDR1 as SGHTA and CDR2 as FQGNSA. This CDR3 has 11 amino acids. Trimming removed 1 base at V and 7 bases at J, with 4 bases between. The CDR3 DNA is TGTGCCAGCAGCTTAGACAGGACCCAGTACTTC. Encoded protein: CASSLDRTQYF.

This clonotype was recorded a few times. V gene TRBV10-3 combines with J gene TRBJ2-4, with D tentatively TRBD1 (5 bases). The CDR3 has 17 residues. Per the germline V gene, CDR1 is ENHRY and CDR2 is SYGVKD. V dropped 2 bases and J dropped 0 bases, with 14 bases sitting between them. The CDR3 nucleotides are TGTGCCATCAGTGAGGCAGACAGATCTTTAGCCAAAAACATTCAGTACTTC. This encodes CAISEADRSLAKNIQYF.

The rearrangement uses TRBV9 and TRBJ2-1; 7 bases are shared with TRBD2. J gave up 4 bases and V 0 bases, and 7 bases lay outside the gene matches. Germline-derived CDR1 and CDR2 are SGDLS and YYNGEE. The CDR3 is made up of 16 amino acids. The CDR3 DNA is TGTGCCAGCAGCGTAGCGCGGGAGATTCCTTACAATGAGCAGTTCTTC. It yields the protein CASSVAREIPYNEQFF.

This chain uses TRBV10-3 with TRBJ2-7, with no clear D. Trimming removed 0 bases at V and 6 bases at J, with 9 bases between. This CDR3 spans 13 amino acids. Per germline, CDR1 ENHRY and CDR2 SYGVKD. The CDR3 loop reads CAISESTSREQYF. The CDR3, as DNA: TGTGCCATCAGTGAGTCGACATCGCGCGAGCAGTACTTC.

This clonotype was seen more than once but under ten times. V gene TRBV28 combines with J gene TRBJ1-4; D may be TRBD1 (5 bases). Trimming cost V 8 bases and J 10 bases, with 26 bases left between them. This CDR3 has 16 residues. Germline V gene sequence: CDR1 MDHEN, CDR2 SYDVKM. The CDR3 here is CASLNSLTDPFGKLFF. The DNA of the CDR3 is TGTGCCAGCCTTAACTCCCTGACAGACCCCTTTGGAAAACTGTTTTTT. The full variable domain, rest sourced from reference TRBV28 and TRBJ1-4, is DVKVTQSSRYLVKRTGEKVFLECVQDMDHENMFWYRQDPGLGLRLIYFSYDVKMKEKGDIPEGYSVSREKKERFSLILESASTNQTSMYLCASLNSLTDPFGKLFFGSGTQLSVL.

This clonotype was picked up a small number of times. This rearrangement joins TRBV11-2 to TRBJ2-3, with TRBD2 identical over 9 bases. This CDR3 is 18 amino acids long. In germline, CDR1 is SGHAT, CDR2 FQNNGV. Trimming removed 1 base from V and 3 bases from J; junction bases left unmatched: 11. The CDR3 loop reads CASSLVSGSRMRTDTQYF. Written as DNA, the CDR3 is TGTGCCAGCAGCTTAGTTAGCGGGAGTAGAATGCGGACAGATACGCAGTATTTT. The full variable domain, in which reference TRBV11-2 and TRBJ2-3 provide the parts outside the CDR3, is EAGVAQSPRYKIIEKRQSVAFWCNPISGHATLYWYQQILGQGPKLLIQFQNNGVVDDSQLPKDRFSAERLKGVDSTLKIQPAKLEDSAVYLCASSLVSGSRMRTDTQYFGPGTRLTVL.

The rearrangement uses TRBV29-1 and TRBJ2-5, with 10 bases aligning to TRBD1. V shed 7 bases and J 7 bases; nucleotides not matched to a gene: 6. CDR1 and CDR2 (germline): SQVTM, ANQGSEA. The CDR3 runs to 12 residues. CDR3 sequence (DNA): TGCAGCGGACAGGGGGCTTTGTGGACCCAGTACTTC. Translation gives CSGQGALWTQYF.

This clonotype was seen a few times. V is TRBV6-5 and J is TRBJ1-2; D uncertain. Deletions cut 4 bases from V and 2 bases from J, with 8 bases between. CDR3 length: 13 residues. CDR1 MNHEY and CDR2 SVGAGI come from the germline V gene. CDR3 nucleotide sequence: TGTGCCAGCAGTTGGGCGGTGAACTATGGCTACACCTTC. This gives the protein CASSWAVNYGYTF.

This clonotype was counted between two and nine times. Here the CDR3 reads CAISEERSQFF. In DNA, the CDR3 is TGTGCCATCAGTGAGGAGCGGTCACAGTTCTTC. The V gene is TRBV10-3, the J gene TRBJ2-1; D may be TRBD2 (5 bases). Trimming cost V 2 bases and J 13 bases, with 9 bases left between them. Germline CDR1 ENHRY, CDR2 SYGVKD. The CDR3 is 11 amino acids.

Only a few counts were recorded for this clonotype. The V and J genes are TRBV12-3 or TRBV12-4 and TRBJ2-1; 8 bases line up with TRBD2. The CDR3 is 20 residues long. The J segment lost 4 bases and the V segment lost 2 bases, leaving 19 bases of the junction unmatched. CDR3 in amino acids: CASSLTLRLAPLPQYNEQFF. In DNA form, the CDR3 reads TGTGCCAGCAGTTTAACGTTGCGACTAGCGCCCCTCCCTCAATACAATGAGCAGTTCTTC.

The V gene is TRBV6-1, the J gene TRBJ2-7; D may match TRBD1 or TRBD2 (5 bases each). Deletions cut 3 bases from V and 0 bases from J, with 15 bases between. Germline-derived CDR1 and CDR2 are MNHNS and SASEGT. The CDR3 length is 16 residues. The chain's CDR3 is CASSDVWGFLSYEQYF. As DNA, the CDR3 is TGTGCCAGCAGTGATGTGTGGGGGTTCCTCTCCTACGAGCAGTACTTC.

This clonotype was observed at least ten times. The gene calls are TRBV15 and TRBJ2-7, with TRBD2 matching 8 bases. The germline V gene has CDR1 LNHNV and CDR2 YYDKDF (reference sequence). This CDR3 has 15 residues. The junction had 6 bases not matched to a gene; V was cut back by 3 bases and J by 2 bases. CDR3 coding DNA: TGTGCCACCAGCAGGAAGCGGGAGCCACCCTACGAGCAGTACGTC. This encodes CATSRKREPPYEQYV.

This clonotype was detected only a few times. The V call is TRBV12-3 or TRBV12-4, the J call TRBJ1-1; weak D call: TRBD1 (6 bases). V was trimmed by 5 bases and J by 5 bases, leaving 18 bases between them. CDR3 length: 15 amino acids. The CDR3 DNA reads as TGTGCCAGCAGTGCACCAAGGGGGGCGGTTACTGAAGCTTTCTTT. Amino acids: CASSAPRGAVTEAFF.

About this clonotype: A much larger clone lies one base from this, so it may be a read error. The V call is TRBV5-1, the J call TRBJ2-4; 8 bases line up with TRBD2. From germline, CDR1 is SGHRS and CDR2 YFSETQ. This CDR3 is built from 15 residues. CDR3 in DNA: TGCGCCAGCAGCTCCGACGGACTAGCCAAAAACAGTCAGTACTTC. Its translation is CASSSDGLAKNSQYF.

This chain links TRBV27 with TRBJ1-1; 10 bases are a match to TRBD1. From germline, CDR1 is MNHEY and CDR2 SMNVEV (reference sequence). The CDR3 runs to 14 residues. The V segment lost 5 bases and the J segment 5 bases; nucleotides outside the gene matches: 5. The CDR3 DNA sequence: TGTGCCAGCAGTCTCGGGACAGGGGATACTGAAGCTTTCTTT. This sequence encodes CASSLGTGDTEAFF.

The genes are TRBV15 and TRBJ2-7; 11 nucleotides line up with TRBD2. The germline V gene encodes CDR1 LNHNV and CDR2 YYDKDF (reference sequence). The CDR3 runs 15 residues. With V trimmed by 3 bases and J by 6 bases, 7 bases remained unmatched. The CDR3 here is CATSRKLAGAGEQYV. DNA of the CDR3: TGTGCCACCAGCAGGAAACTAGCGGGAGCGGGCGAGCAGTACGTC.

This clonotype was counted ten times or more. This rearrangement joins TRBV5-1 to TRBJ2-7, with D unclear. The germline V gene encodes CDR1 SGHRS and CDR2 YFSETQ. The CDR3 covers 15 residues. The ends were cut back, 0 bases at V and 2 bases at J, with 12 bases in the middle. The CDR3 nucleotides read TGCGCCAGCAGCTTGGTAGAAACTGGGACCTACGAGCAGTACTTC. It is translated as CASSLVETGTYEQYF.

This chain joins TRBV12-3 or TRBV12-4 and TRBJ1-3, with 7 bases aligning to TRBD1. After removal of 7 bases from V and 2 bases from J, the junction contained 14 bases not matched to a gene. The CDR3 is 17 amino acids. The CDR3 loop reads CASISRPQGSAGNTIYF. The CDR3 region has the DNA TGTGCCAGCATTTCCCGTCCACAGGGGAGCGCTGGAAACACCATATATTTT.

This clonotype is medium-sized within its sample. V and J are TRBV12-3 or TRBV12-4 and TRBJ1-2; a possible D gene is TRBD1 (5 bases). Trimming removed 5 bases from V and 8 bases from J, with 15 bases in between. The CDR3 loop spans 13 amino acids. The CDR3 nucleotides are TGTGCCAGCAGTGCCACAGGTCCCGGGGGCTACACCTTC. The encoded protein is CASSATGPGGYTF.

This clonotype has ten or more counts. The chain carries TRBV28 and TRBJ2-7, with D possibly being TRBD1 (6 bases). Germline CDR1 is MDHEN and CDR2 is SYDVKM. The CDR3 sequence is 17 residues long. Trimming pared 5 bases from V and 4 bases from J, leaving 24 bases between. This CDR3 reads CASSPPPGQGISYEQYF. In nucleotides, the CDR3 is TGTGCCAGCAGTCCCCCCCCCGGGCAGGGGATTAGTTACGAGCAGTACTTC.